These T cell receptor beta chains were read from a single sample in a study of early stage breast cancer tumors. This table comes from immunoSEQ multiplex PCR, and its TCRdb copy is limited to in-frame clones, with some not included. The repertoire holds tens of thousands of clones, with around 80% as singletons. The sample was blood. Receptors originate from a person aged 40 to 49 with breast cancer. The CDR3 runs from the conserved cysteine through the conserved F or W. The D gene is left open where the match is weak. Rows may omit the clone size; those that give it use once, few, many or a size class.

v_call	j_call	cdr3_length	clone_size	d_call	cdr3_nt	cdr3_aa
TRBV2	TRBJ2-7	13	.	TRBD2	TGTGCCAGCAGCCGGACTAGCGGGCGGGGGCAGTACTTC	CASSRTSGRGQYF
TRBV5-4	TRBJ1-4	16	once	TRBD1	TGTGCCAGCAGCATCATTGGCGGGACAGGGAGTGAAAAACTGTTTTTT	CASSIIGGTGSEKLFF
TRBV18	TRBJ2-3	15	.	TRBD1	TGTGCCAGCTCACTACGGGACAGCAGCACAGATACGCAGTATTTT	CASSLRDSSTDTQYF
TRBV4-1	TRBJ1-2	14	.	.	TGCGCCAGCAGGCGAGTCGGGCAGAACTATGGCTACACCTTC	CASRRVGQNYGYTF
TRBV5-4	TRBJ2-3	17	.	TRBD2	TGTGCCAGCAGCCAAACTAAGACTAGCGGAAACACAGATACGCAGTATTTT	CASSQTKTSGNTDTQYF
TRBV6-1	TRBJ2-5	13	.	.	TGTGCCAGCACCCCCCGAGTCTTAGAGACCCAGTACTTC	CASTPRVLETQYF
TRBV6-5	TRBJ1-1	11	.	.	TGTGCCAGCAGTTCGACTCTAAGAGCTTTCTTT	CASSSTLRAFF
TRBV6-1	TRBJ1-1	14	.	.	TGTGCCAGCTCACTTTTCCGGATGAACACTGAAGCTTTCTTT	CASSLFRMNTEAFF
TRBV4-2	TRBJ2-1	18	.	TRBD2	TGTGCCAGCAGCCAAGAACCCCTGGGACTAGCGGGATACAATGAGCAGTTCTTC	CASSQEPLGLAGYNEQFF
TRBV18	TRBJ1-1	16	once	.	TGTGCCAGCTCACCACCGGGGGGCCTACTGAACACTGAAGCTTTCTTT	CASSPPGGLLNTEAFF
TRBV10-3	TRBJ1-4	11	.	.	TGTGCCATTGGGCAGAAGGAAAAACTGTTTTTT	CAIGQKEKLFF
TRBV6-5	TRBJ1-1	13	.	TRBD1	TGTGCCAGCAGGGACAGGGGGCTGACTGAAGCTTTCTTT	CASRDRGLTEAFF
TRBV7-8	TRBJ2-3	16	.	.	TGTGCCAGCAGCCGCGCAACAGGGATGCTCACAGATACGCAGTATTTT	CASSRATGMLTDTQYF
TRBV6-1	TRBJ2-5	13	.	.	TGTGCCAGCAGTGAAGACGGTGGGGAGACCCAGTACTTC	CASSEDGGETQYF
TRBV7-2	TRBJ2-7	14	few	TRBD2	TGTGCCAGCAGCCCACTCGGGACTAGCGGGAGTGGGTACTTC	CASSPLGTSGSGYF
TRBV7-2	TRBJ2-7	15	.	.	TGTGCCAGCAGCTTAGTTTGGGGTAGCGCCTACGAGCAGTACTTC	CASSLVWGSAYEQYF
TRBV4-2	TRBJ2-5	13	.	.	TGTGCCAGCAGCCCTACCGTGCAAGAGACCCAGTACTTC	CASSPTVQETQYF
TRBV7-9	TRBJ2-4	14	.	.	TGTGCCAGCAGCGAAACGACAGGCGGAAACATTCAGTACTTC	CASSETTGGNIQYF
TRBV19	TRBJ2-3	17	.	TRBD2	TGTGCCAGTAGTATAAGAGCGGGAGAGATAAGCACAGATACGCAGTATTTT	CASSIRAGEISTDTQYF
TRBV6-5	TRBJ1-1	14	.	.	TGTGCCAGCAGCCCCCGTAGACAGGTGAGGGAAGCTTTCTTT	CASSPRRQVREAFF
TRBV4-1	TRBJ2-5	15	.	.	TGCGCCAGCAGCCAAGATGGTGCGGACCATCGGGCCCAGTACTTC	CASSQDGADHRAQYF
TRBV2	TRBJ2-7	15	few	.	TGTGCCAGCAGTGCTGGTCTAGACAAGACCTACGAGCAGTACTTC	CASSAGLDKTYEQYF
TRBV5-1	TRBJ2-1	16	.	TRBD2	TGCGCCAGCAGCTTGGTGACTAGCGGGAGCCACAATGAGCAGTTCTTC	CASSLVTSGSHNEQFF
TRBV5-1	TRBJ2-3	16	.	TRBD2	TGCGCCAGCAGCATACCAAGCGGGAGCCCCACAGATACGCAGTATTTT	CASSIPSGSPTDTQYF
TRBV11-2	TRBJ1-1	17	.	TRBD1	TGTGCCAGCAGCTCCAGACCCCCCGGGACAGGGTGGACTGAAGCTTTCTTT	CASSSRPPGTGWTEAFF
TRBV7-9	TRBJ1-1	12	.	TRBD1	TGTGCCAGCAGCGCGAACAGGGGGCAAGCTTTCTTT	CASSANRGQAFF
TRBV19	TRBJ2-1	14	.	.	TGTGCCAGTAGCCATCAGGGGACCCTCAATGAGCAGTTCTTC	CASSHQGTLNEQFF
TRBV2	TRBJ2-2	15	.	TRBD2	TGTGCCAGCAGTCAGTCGGCTAGCGGGACCGGGGAGCTGTTTTTT	CASSQSASGTGELFF
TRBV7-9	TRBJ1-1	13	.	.	TGTGCCAGCAGCCCCTCGCCGGGCGGTGAAGCTTTCTTT	CASSPSPGGEAFF
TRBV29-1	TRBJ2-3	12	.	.	TGCGGGGGAAAGTCTAGCACAGATACGCAGTATTTT	CGGKSSTDTQYF
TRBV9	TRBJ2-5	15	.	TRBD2	TGTGCCAGCAGCGCCCGTTCGGGAGGTGCGGAGACCCAGTACTTC	CASSARSGGAETQYF
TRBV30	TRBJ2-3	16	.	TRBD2	TGTGCCTGGAGTCCATTTACTAGCGCGAACACAGATACGCAGTATTTT	CAWSPFTSANTDTQYF
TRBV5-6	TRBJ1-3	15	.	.	TGTGCCAGCAGCTTGCTCAGGGGAAGTGGAAACACCATATATTTT	CASSLLRGSGNTIYF
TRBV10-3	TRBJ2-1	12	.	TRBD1	TGTGCCATCAGAAGGACAGGGAATGAGCAGTTCTTC	CAIRRTGNEQFF
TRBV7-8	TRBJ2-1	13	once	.	TGTGCCAGCAGTGGGACGCCCGACAATGAGCAGTTCTTC	CASSGTPDNEQFF
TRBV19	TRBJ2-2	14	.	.	TGTGCCAGTAGGGCCCAAGCCAACACCGGGGAGCTGTTTTTT	CASRAQANTGELFF
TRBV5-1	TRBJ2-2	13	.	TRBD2	TGCGCCAGCAGGAATGCGGGGGAGGGGGAGCTGTTTTTT	CASRNAGEGELFF
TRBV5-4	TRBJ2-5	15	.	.	TGTGCCAGCAGCTCACCCGGGGCTCAGGGGGAGACCCAGTACTTC	CASSSPGAQGETQYF
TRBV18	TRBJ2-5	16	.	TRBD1	TGTGCCAGCTCACCGACCGGGACAGGGTCCGGGGAGACCCAGTACTTC	CASSPTGTGSGETQYF
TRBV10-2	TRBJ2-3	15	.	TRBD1	TGCGCCAGCAGTACAGACAGGGAATTCACAGATACGCAGTATTTT	CASSTDREFTDTQYF
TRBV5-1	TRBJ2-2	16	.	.	TGCGCCAGCAGCTTGGTACTTCCCGCGAACACCGGGGAGCTGTTTTTT	CASSLVLPANTGELFF
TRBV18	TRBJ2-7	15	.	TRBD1	TGTGCCAGCTCACCGGGACAGGATAGAACGGGCGAGCAGTACTTC	CASSPGQDRTGEQYF
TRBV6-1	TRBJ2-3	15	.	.	TGTGCCAGCAGAGGACAGTGGGGCGGCACAGATACGCAGTATTTT	CASRGQWGGTDTQYF
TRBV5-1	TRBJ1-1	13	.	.	TGCGCCAGCAGAATGCAGGGGAACACTGAAGCTTTCTTT	CASRMQGNTEAFF
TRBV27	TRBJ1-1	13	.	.	TGTGCCAGCAGTTTCCGGGGTCGTGGTGAAGCTTTCTTT	CASSFRGRGEAFF
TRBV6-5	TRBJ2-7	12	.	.	TGTGCCAGCAGTTACTCCCGGGACGAGCAGTACTTC	CASSYSRDEQYF
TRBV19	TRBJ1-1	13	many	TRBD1	TGTGCCACCCGCCCCAGGGGGACCACTGAAGCTTTCTTT	CATRPRGTTEAFF
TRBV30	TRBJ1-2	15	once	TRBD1	TGTGCCTGGAGTGTTCCCCTCAAGGACAGGGGTGGCTACACCTTC	CAWSVPLKDRGGYTF
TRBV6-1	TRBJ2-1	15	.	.	TGTGCCAGCATTGAGCACTACTTCTCCTACAATGAGCAGTTCTTC	CASIEHYFSYNEQFF
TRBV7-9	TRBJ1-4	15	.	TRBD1	TGTGCCAGCAGCCTCACTTCAGGGGGGCGGGAGAAACTGTTTTTT	CASSLTSGGREKLFF
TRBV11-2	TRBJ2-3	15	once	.	TGTGCCAGCAGCTTATGGGGCAGAGAAACAGATACGCAGTATTTT	CASSLWGRETDTQYF
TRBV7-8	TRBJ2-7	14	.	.	TGTGCCAGCAGCTTAGCATACGGGGCCAACGAGCAGTACTTC	CASSLAYGANEQYF
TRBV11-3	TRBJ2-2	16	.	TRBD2	TGTGCCAGCAGGCAAGGACTAGCGGGTAACACCGGGGAGCTGTTTTTT	CASRQGLAGNTGELFF
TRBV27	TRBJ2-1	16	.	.	TGTGCCAGCAGTATCCTGGGTCTGCTCGGGAACAATGAGCAGTTCTTC	CASSILGLLGNNEQFF
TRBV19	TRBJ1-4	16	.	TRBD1	TGTGCCAGTAGTCGGGGTAGGGACAGGGGCAATGAAAAACTGTTTTTT	CASSRGRDRGNEKLFF
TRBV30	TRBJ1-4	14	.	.	TGTGCCTGGAGTGTACTTGGGGAGAGTGAAAAACTGTTTTTT	CAWSVLGESEKLFF
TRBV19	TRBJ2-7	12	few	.	TGTGCCAGTAGTGCGACAGGACACGAGCAGTACTTC	CASSATGHEQYF
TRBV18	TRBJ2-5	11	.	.	TGTGCCAGCTCGCTAAGGGAGACCCAGTACTTC	CASSLRETQYF
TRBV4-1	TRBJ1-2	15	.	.	TGCGCCAGCAGAGAAACAGGGCTACCTAACTATGGCTACACCTTC	CASRETGLPNYGYTF
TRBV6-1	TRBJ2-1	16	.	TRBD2	TGTGCCAGCAGTGAAGCGTGGGCTAGCGGGAGAAATGAGCAGTTCTTC	CASSEAWASGRNEQFF